Presented here are 3 T cell receptor beta chains from one specimen sequenced in a study of graft-versus-host responses after intestinal transplantation. Responder cells labeled with CFSE (roughly 200,000) were co-plated with irradiated stimulator cells labeled with violet dye (roughly 200,000). Profiled with immunoSEQ multiplex PCR; TCRdb holds only in-frame clones, not every one. The data contain roughly 8,700 clones, roughly 30% of them singletons. The specimen comprised alloreactive CD8+ T cells from a mixed lymphocyte reaction culture, sampled before intestinal transplant. Subset given: CFSE-low proliferating T cells sorted from roughly six-day pre-transplant mixed lymphocyte reaction (GvH or HvG direction). These receptors came from a human patient who received an intestinal transplant.

This sequence joins TRBV5-6 and TRBJ2-1, with D unclear. V was pared by 7 bases and J by 0 bases, with 14 bases between. This CDR3 region has 15 residues. Germline V gene lookup returns CDR1 SGHDT and CDR2 YYEEEE. CDR3 protein: CASQKAVSSYNEQFF. The CDR3 coding sequence is TGTGCCAGCCAGAAGGCGGTGAGCTCCTACAATGAGCAGTTCTTC.

The J gene is TRBJ1-2, the V gene TRBV7-9; TRBD1 agrees at 8 bases. Germline V gene sequence: CDR1 SEHNR, CDR2 FQNEAQ (reference sequence). CDR3 size: 17 residues. V was pared by 1 base and J by 4 bases, with 11 bases of the junction left unmatched. CDR3 bases: TGTGCCAGCAGCTTAGTAAGACCCGGACAGGGACCCTATGGCTACACCTTC. This gives the protein CASSLVRPGQGPYGYTF.

The V and J genes are TRBV25-1 and TRBJ1-2; 10 nucleotides match TRBD1. The V gene end was trimmed by 1 base and the J gene end by 6 bases; junction bases not matched to a gene: 2. The CDR3 consists of 14 residues. The V gene's germline CDR1 is MGHDK and CDR2 SYGVNS. CDR3 amino acids: CASSELGTGDGYTF. The CDR3 bases are TGTGCCAGCAGTGAATTAGGGACAGGGGATGGCTACACCTTC.